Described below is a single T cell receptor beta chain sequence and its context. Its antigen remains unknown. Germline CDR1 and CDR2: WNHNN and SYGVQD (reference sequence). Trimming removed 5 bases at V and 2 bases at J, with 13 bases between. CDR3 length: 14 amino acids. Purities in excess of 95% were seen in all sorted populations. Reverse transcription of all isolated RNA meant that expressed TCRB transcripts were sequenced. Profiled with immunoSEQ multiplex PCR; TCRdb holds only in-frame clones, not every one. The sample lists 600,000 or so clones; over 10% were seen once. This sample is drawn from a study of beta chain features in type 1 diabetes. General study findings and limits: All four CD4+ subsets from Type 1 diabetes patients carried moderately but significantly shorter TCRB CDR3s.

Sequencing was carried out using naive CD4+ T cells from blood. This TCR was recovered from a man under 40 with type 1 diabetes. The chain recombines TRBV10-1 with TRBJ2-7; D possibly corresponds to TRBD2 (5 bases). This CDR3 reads CASSTDRGTYEQYF. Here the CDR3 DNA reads TGCGCCAGCAGTACGGACCGGGGAACCTACGAGCAGTACTTC.